This entry concerns a single T cell receptor (beta chain). TCRdb's copy holds only in-frame clones and misses some; the assay was immunoSEQ multiplex PCR. This sample has some 140,000 clones, with about nine tenths found just once. The sample belongs to a study of cytomegalovirus exposure and HLA in healthy donors. V dropped 3 bases and J dropped 6; count of bases not matched to a gene: 6. The CDR3 has 14 amino acids. Germline V gene lookup returns CDR1 SGHTA and CDR2 FQGNSA. Specimen: PBMCs. The V and J genes are TRBV7-2 and TRBJ1-2, with TRBD1 matching over 8 bases. The receptor comes from a man in his late teens or twenties in good health and CMV-seronegative. The CDR3 DNA reads TGTGCCAGCAGCTTTCGGGACAGGAAGAATGGCTACACCTTC. The encoded protein is CASSFRDRKNGYTF.